A selection of T cell receptor beta chains follows, all from one sample in a study of read filtering for tumor transcriptome and immune sequencing. TCRdb used MiXCR to reprocess the reads, holding one entry per CDR3 protein. The sample lists tens of thousands of distinct CDR3 sequences, roughly 18% occurring once. Sequencing input: a population of CD138-negative cells sorted from bone marrow. These receptor sequences come from a donor aged 40 or older with multiple myeloma. The CDR3 runs from the conserved cysteine through the conserved F or W. The D gene is left open where the match is weak. Some rows mark clone size as missing; the rest say once, few, many or name a class of expanded clone.

J: TRBJ2-1
D: NA
V: TRBV19
size: once
CDR3: CASSTRRSGRPPAHNEQFF
DNA: TGTGCCAGTAGTACCCGTCGGTCCGGGCGTCCCCCTGCCCACAATGAGCAGTTCTTC

J: TRBJ2-1
D: NA
V: TRBV10-2
size: many
CDR3: CASRGTSVGYNEQFF
DNA: TGCGCCAGCAGGGGTACTAGTGTGGGATACAATGAGCAGTTCTTC

J: TRBJ1-3
D: TRBD1
V: TRBV3-1
size: medium-sized
CDR3: CASSQDRWTGAGGLGNTIYF
DNA: TGTGCCAGCAGCCAAGATCGCTGGACAGGGGCAGGAGGTCTGGGAAACACCATATATTTT

J: TRBJ2-7
D: NA
V: TRBV14
size: many
CDR3: CASGPTIFGEQYF
DNA: TGTGCCAGCGGACCGACGATCTTCGGCGAGCAGTACTTC

J: TRBJ2-3
D: NA
V: TRBV6-1
size: many
CDR3: CASRPAQESGTQYF
DNA: TGTGCCAGCAGACCCGCTCAGGAATCGGGGACGCAGTATTTT

J: TRBJ2-1
D: NA
V: TRBV6-5
size: many
CDR3: CASSYSLTVRGEQFF
DNA: TGTGCCAGCAGTTACTCCCTAACTGTAAGGGGTGAGCAGTTCTTC

J: TRBJ1-1
D: NA
V: TRBV7-7
size: many
CDR3: CASTKNRAHTEAFF
DNA: TGTGCTAGCACCAAAAATAGGGCGCACACTGAAGCTTTCTTT

J: TRBJ1-5
D: NA
V: TRBV6-1
size: many
CDR3: CASSDLNTGNIKHF
DNA: TGTGCCAGCAGTGACTTGAACACAGGGAATATTAAACATTTT

J: TRBJ2-3
D: NA
V: TRBV14
size: many
CDR3: CASSQRLLNTDTQYF
DNA: TGTGCCAGCAGCCAACGACTACTTAACACAGATACGCAGTATTTT

J: TRBJ2-1
D: NA
V: TRBV14
size: NA
CDR3: CASSQEGGVMLNNEQFF
DNA: TGTGCTAGCAGCCAAGAAGGGGGAGTTATGTTGAATAATGAGCAGTTCTTC

J: TRBJ2-3
D: NA
V: TRBV7-2
size: few
CDR3: CASSFPESKGWTDTQYF
DNA: TGTGCCAGCAGCTTTCCCGAGTCGAAGGGGTGGACAGATACGCAGTATTTT

J: TRBJ1-2
D: NA
V: TRBV27
size: many
CDR3: CASSPDRYGYTF
DNA: TGTGCCAGCAGTCCTGACAGATATGGCTACACCTTC

J: TRBJ2-5
D: NA
V: TRBV29-1
size: many
CDR3: CSVDRGGETQYF
DNA: TGCAGCGTTGACAGGGGTGGAGAGACCCAGTACTTC

J: TRBJ2-3
D: NA
V: TRBV20-1
size: many
CDR3: CSALTGTDTQYF
DNA: TGCAGTGCTCTTACAGGCACAGATACGCAGTATTTT

J: TRBJ2-7
D: NA
V: TRBV10-3
size: NA
CDR3: CATRRGTSYEQYF
DNA: TGTGCCACCAGACGGGGGACCTCTTACGAGCAGTACTTC

J: TRBJ2-2
D: NA
V: TRBV24-1
size: NA
CDR3: CATSDSLTYTGELFF
DNA: TGTGCCACCAGTGATAGTCTTACTTACACCGGGGAGCTGTTTTTT

J: TRBJ2-7
D: NA
V: TRBV7-6
size: NA
CDR3: CASSLSPDYEQYF
DNA: TGTGCCAGCAGCTTATCCCCAGACTACGAGCAGTACTTC

J: TRBJ1-1
D: TRBD1
V: TRBV7-2
size: NA
CDR3: CASSTWGGTGTLEAFF
DNA: TGTGCCAGCAGCACATGGGGGGGGACAGGGACCCTTGAAGCTTTCTTT

J: TRBJ2-5
D: NA
V: TRBV20-1
size: many
CDR3: CSAEYQETQYF
DNA: TGCAGTGCTGAGTACCAAGAGACCCAGTACTTC

J: TRBJ2-6
D: NA
V: TRBV5-1
size: NA
CDR3: CASSPAPQGSGSNVLTF
DNA: TGCGCCAGCAGCCCGGCCCCACAGGGCTCTGGGTCCAACGTCTTGACTTTC

J: TRBJ2-4
D: TRBD1
V: TRBV5-1
size: NA
CDR3: CASSLGDRLELAENIQYF
DNA: TGCGCCAGCAGCTTGGGGGACAGGCTTGAACTAGCCGAAAACATTCAGTACTTC

J: TRBJ2-1
D: TRBD2
V: TRBV29-1
size: many
CDR3: CSVETSGSLNNEQFF
DNA: TGCAGCGTTGAAACTAGCGGGAGCCTCAACAATGAGCAGTTCTTC